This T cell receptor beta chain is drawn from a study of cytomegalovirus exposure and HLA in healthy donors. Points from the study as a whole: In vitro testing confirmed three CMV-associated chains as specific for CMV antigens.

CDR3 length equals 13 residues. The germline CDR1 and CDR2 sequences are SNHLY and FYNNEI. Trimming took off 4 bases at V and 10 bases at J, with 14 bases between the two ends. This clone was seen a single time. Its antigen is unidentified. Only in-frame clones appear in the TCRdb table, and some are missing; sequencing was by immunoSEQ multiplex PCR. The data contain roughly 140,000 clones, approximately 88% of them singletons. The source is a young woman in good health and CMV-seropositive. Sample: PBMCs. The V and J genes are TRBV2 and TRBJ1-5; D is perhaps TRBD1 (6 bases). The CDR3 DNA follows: TGTGCCAGCAGTGTACAGGGTCATGGTCCCCAGCATTTT. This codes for CASSVQGHGPQHF.